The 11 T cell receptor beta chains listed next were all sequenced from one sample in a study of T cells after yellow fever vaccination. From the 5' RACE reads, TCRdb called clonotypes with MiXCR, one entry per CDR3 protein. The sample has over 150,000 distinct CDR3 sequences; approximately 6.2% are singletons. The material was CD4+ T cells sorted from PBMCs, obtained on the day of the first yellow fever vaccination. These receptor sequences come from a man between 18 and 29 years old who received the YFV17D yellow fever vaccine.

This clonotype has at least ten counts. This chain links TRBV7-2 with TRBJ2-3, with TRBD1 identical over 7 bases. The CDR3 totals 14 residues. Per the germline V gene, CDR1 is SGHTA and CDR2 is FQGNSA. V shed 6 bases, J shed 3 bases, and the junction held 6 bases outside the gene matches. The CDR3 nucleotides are TGTGCCAGCAGAGTGGGGACAGAAACAGATACGCAGTATTTT. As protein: CASRVGTETDTQYF.

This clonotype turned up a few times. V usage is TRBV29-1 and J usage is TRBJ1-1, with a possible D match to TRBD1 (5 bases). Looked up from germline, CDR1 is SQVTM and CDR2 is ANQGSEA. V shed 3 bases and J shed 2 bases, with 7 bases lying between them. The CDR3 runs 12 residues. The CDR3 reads CSVETANTEAFF. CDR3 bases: TGCAGCGTTGAGACAGCAAACACTGAAGCTTTCTTT.

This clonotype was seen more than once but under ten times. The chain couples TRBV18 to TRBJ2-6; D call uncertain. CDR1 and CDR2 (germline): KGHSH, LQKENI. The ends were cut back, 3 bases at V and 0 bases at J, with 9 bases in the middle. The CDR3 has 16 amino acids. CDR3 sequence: CASSPLWNSGANVLTF. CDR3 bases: TGTGCCAGCTCACCGCTTTGGAACTCTGGGGCCAACGTCCTGACTTTC.

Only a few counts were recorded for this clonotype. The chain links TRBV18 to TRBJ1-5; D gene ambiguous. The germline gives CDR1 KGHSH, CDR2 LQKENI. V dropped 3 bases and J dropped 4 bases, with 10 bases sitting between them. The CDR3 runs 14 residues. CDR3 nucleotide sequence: TGTGCCAGCTCACCCCGGACTTCTAATCAGCCCCAGCATTTT. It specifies CASSPRTSNQPQHF.

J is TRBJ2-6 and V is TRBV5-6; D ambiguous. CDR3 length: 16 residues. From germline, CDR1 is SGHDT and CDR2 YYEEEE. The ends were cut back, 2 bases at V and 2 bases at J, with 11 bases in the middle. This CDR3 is CASSFDAAAGANVLTF. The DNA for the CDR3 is TGTGCCAGCAGCTTCGACGCCGCCGCTGGGGCCAACGTCCTGACTTTC.

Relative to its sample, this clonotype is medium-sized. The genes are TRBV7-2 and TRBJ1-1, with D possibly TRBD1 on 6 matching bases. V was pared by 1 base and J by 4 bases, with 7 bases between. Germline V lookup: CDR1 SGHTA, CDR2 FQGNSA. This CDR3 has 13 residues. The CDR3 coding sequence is TGTGCCAGCAGCTTAGACAGGGCCACTGAAGCTTTCTTT. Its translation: CASSLDRATEAFF.

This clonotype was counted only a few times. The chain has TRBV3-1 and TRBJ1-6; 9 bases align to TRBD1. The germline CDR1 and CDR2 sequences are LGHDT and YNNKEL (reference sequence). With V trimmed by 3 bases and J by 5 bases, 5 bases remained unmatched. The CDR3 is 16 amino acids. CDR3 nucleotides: TGTGCCAGCAGCCATCTGGACAGGGGTCATAATTCACCCCTCCACTTT. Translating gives CASSHLDRGHNSPLHF. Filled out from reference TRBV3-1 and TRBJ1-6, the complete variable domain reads DTAVSQTPKYLVTQMGNDKSIKCEQNLGHDTMYWYKQDSKKFLKIMFSYNNKELIINETVPNRFSPKSPDKAHLNLHINSLELGDSAVYFCASSHLDRGHNSPLHFGNGTRLTVT.

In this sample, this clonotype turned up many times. This CDR3 reads CSARDLDRGDEQFF. The CDR3 region has the DNA TGCAGTGCTAGAGACCTTGACAGGGGAGATGAGCAGTTCTTC. The V and J genes are TRBV20-1 and TRBJ2-1; 8 bases map to TRBD1. The germline V gene has CDR1 DFQATT and CDR2 SNEGSKA (reference sequence). After removal of 0 bases from V and 8 bases from J, the junction contained 6 bases not matched to a gene. This CDR3 region has 14 residues.

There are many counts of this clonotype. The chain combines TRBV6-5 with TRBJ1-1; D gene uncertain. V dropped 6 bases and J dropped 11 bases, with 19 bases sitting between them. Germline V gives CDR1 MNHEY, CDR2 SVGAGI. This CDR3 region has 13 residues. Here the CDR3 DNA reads TGTGCCAGCAGCCGACCGGGAAGCGCCAAGGCTTTCTTT. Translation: CASSRPGSAKAFF.

In DNA form, the CDR3 reads TGCGCCAGCAGTCAATCCGGGACAGGGAAAGGACAAGAGACCCAGTACTTC. Amino acid sequence: CASSQSGTGKGQETQYF. This chain uses TRBV23-1 with TRBJ2-5; 9 positions match TRBD1. TRBV23-1 is marked as an open reading frame, function uncertain. The CDR3 extends over 17 amino acids. V dropped 0 bases and J dropped 2; count of bases not matched to a gene: 7.

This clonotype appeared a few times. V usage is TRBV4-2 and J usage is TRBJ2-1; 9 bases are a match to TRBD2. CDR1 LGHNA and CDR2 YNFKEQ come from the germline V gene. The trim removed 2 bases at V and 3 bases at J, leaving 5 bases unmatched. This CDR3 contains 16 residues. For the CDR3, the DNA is TGTGCCAGCAGCCAACCAAGCGGGGGGAACTACAATGAGCAGTTCTTC. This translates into CASSQPSGGNYNEQFF.